Described below is a single TCR beta chain sequence and its context. This record comes from a study of blood T cell repertoires in COVID-19. The CDR3 runs 15 residues. Per germline, CDR1 SGHDN and CDR2 FVKESK. V lost 6 bases to trimming and J lost 0 bases; unmatched junction nucleotides: 4. Repertoires were generated with immunoSEQ multiplex PCR, while TCRdb's copy carries only in-frame clones and drops some. The sample lists about 300,000 clones, roughly 90% occurring once. Individuals drawn from approximately 26 US areas were roughly 18 to 89 years old. Material for sequencing was PBMCs or T cells enriched from blood (not recorded which). This chain joins TRBV14 and TRBJ2-2; TRBD1 aligns across 7 bases. The origin of this receptor is a man aged 55 to 70 who had recovered from COVID-19. CDR3 in amino acids: CASRSTGANTGELFF. The DNA of the CDR3 is TGTGCCAGCAGATCAACAGGGGCGAACACCGGGGAGCTGTTTTTT.